The next 18 T cell receptor beta chains were all read from a single sample in a study of PD-1 blockade in classical Hodgkin lymphoma. Profiled with immunoSEQ multiplex PCR; TCRdb holds only in-frame clones, not every one. The table has 40,000 to 50,000 clones, roughly three quarters seen once. In every patient, relapse followed autologous stem cell transplantation, while exposure to brentuximab vedotin differed. The source material was peripheral blood mononuclear cells (PBMCs), sampled at baseline. The receptors were gathered from a human donor with classical Hodgkin lymphoma.

This chain connects TRBV29-1 to TRBJ1-3; D gene ambiguous. The CDR3 runs to 13 residues. Trimming took off 2 bases at V and 2 bases at J, with 7 bases between the two ends. Per germline, CDR1 SQVTM and CDR2 ANQGSEA. CDR3 nucleotides: TGCAGCGTTGAATATTCGACTGGAAACACCATATATTTT. This translates into CSVEYSTGNTIYF.

The chain joins TRBV19 to TRBJ1-1; D is perhaps TRBD1 (6 bases). Germline V gene sequence: CDR1 LNHDA, CDR2 SQIVND (reference sequence). The CDR3 runs to 15 residues. The V and J ends lost 5 bases and 5 bases respectively, with 18 bases between them. The CDR3, as DNA: TGTGCCAGTAGTTATGGTTTGACAGGTAAAACTGAAGCTTTCTTT. This codes for CASSYGLTGKTEAFF.

On this clone itself: This CDR3 is also generated by other DNA sequences in the sample. The chain couples TRBV5-4 to TRBJ2-3; TRBD2 matches at 12 bases. J was trimmed by 2 bases and V by 4 bases; bases with no gene match: 5. Germline V lookup: CDR1 SGHNT, CDR2 YYREEE (reference sequence). CDR3 length equals 16 residues. For the CDR3, the DNA is TGTGCCAGCAGCCCACTAGCGGGAGGAGCCACAGATACGCAGTATTTT. This gives the protein CASSPLAGGATDTQYF.

The J gene is TRBJ2-6, the V gene TRBV6-5; the D is unclear. V shed 2 bases and J shed 4 bases, with 9 bases lying between them. Germline V gene sequence: CDR1 MNHEY, CDR2 SVGAGI. The CDR3 spans 15 residues. The DNA for the CDR3 is TGTGCCAGCAGTTACGGGAATATAGGGGCCAACGTCCTGACTTTC. Amino acid sequence: CASSYGNIGANVLTF.

There are a few counts of this clone. The V call is TRBV4-1, the J call TRBJ1-1; TRBD1 is a possible D gene (5 bases). The length of the CDR3 is 15 residues. V dropped 4 bases and J dropped 0 bases, with 12 bases sitting between them. Germline loops: CDR1 MGHRA, CDR2 YSYEKL. CDR3 loop: CASSLSGRMNTEAFF. The CDR3 DNA reads TGCGCCAGCAGCCTTTCGGGACGGATGAACACTGAAGCTTTCTTT.

The rearrangement joins TRBV19 to TRBJ2-1, with D possibly TRBD2 on 5 matching bases. The germline gives CDR1 LNHDA, CDR2 SQIVND (reference sequence). The length of the CDR3 is 12 residues. Trimming removed 4 bases from V and 7 bases from J, with 8 bases in between. The CDR3 region has the DNA TGTGCCAGTAGTACCCGGACTAATGAGCAGTTCTTC. Protein: CASSTRTNEQFF.

The chain is built from TRBV29-1 and TRBJ1-1, with 7 bases fitting TRBD1. The CDR3 loop spans 14 amino acids. CDR1 and CDR2 from the germline V gene are SQVTM and ANQGSEA. The junction had 5 bases not matched to a gene; V was cut back by 4 bases and J by 0 bases. This CDR3 reads CSVGGQVMNTEAFF. CDR3 bases: TGCAGCGTTGGAGGACAGGTCATGAACACTGAAGCTTTCTTT.

The chain is built from TRBV30 and TRBJ1-4; D call uncertain. CDR1 and CDR2 from the germline V gene are GTSNPN and SVGIG (reference sequence). CDR3 length: 13 amino acids. V was shortened by 3 bases and J by 4 bases, with 9 bases between the two germline ends. CDR3 loop: CAWSSLFNEKLFF. In DNA, the CDR3 is TGTGCCTGGAGCAGCCTATTTAATGAAAAACTGTTTTTT.

The rearrangement uses TRBV6-5 and TRBJ2-7; the D gene is possibly TRBD1 (5 bases). From germline, CDR1 is MNHEY and CDR2 SVGAGI. This CDR3 contains 14 residues. V lost 2 bases and J 5 bases, leaving 13 bases between the germline ends. The CDR3 coding sequence is TGTGCCAGCAGTTACAGGCAGGGCCTGAACGAGCAGTACTTC. It is translated as CASSYRQGLNEQYF.

The genes are TRBV25-1 and TRBJ1-2, with 8 bases lining up with TRBD1. Germline assignment: CDR1 MGHDK and CDR2 SYGVNS. V lost 4 bases and J lost 8; bases outside the gene matches: 9. CDR3 length: 14 amino acids. The CDR3 sequence: CASSVAGTGLGYTF. The CDR3 nucleotides are TGTGCCAGCAGTGTCGCCGGGACAGGCCTCGGCTACACCTTC.

The chain combines TRBV7-9 with TRBJ2-7; possible D gene TRBD1, 6 bases. The ends were cut back, 1 base at V and 0 bases at J, with 10 bases in the middle. Per the germline V gene, CDR1 is SEHNR and CDR2 is FQNEAQ (reference sequence). CDR3 length equals 15 residues. This CDR3 is CASSLEGRGSYEQYF. As DNA, the CDR3 is TGTGCCAGCAGCTTAGAGGGCAGGGGCTCCTACGAGCAGTACTTC.

The chain uses TRBV2 and TRBJ2-1, with 9 bases matching TRBD2. CDR3 length: 17 residues. Germline V gene lookup returns CDR1 SNHLY and CDR2 FYNNEI. V lost 6 bases and J lost 0; bases outside the gene matches: 9. The CDR3 reads CASRRTRLADSYNEQFF. CDR3 sequence (DNA): TGTGCCAGCAGAAGAACCCGACTAGCGGACTCCTACAATGAGCAGTTCTTC.

This clone has a single count. This chain connects TRBV7-9 to TRBJ2-7; maybe TRBD2 (5 bases). The CDR3 has 14 amino acids. V lost 3 bases and J 2 bases, leaving 11 bases between the germline ends. Germline CDR1 SEHNR, CDR2 FQNEAQ (reference sequence). The CDR3 sequence: CASSLTSGTYEQYF. The CDR3 DNA follows: TGTGCCAGCAGCTTGACCAGCGGAACCTACGAGCAGTACTTC.

The chain couples TRBV15 to TRBJ2-2; D tentatively fits TRBD1 or TRBD2 (5 bases each). CDR3 length: 17 amino acids. CDR1 LNHNV and CDR2 YYDKDF come from the germline V gene (reference sequence). V lost 2 bases and J 0 bases, leaving 13 bases between the germline ends. The CDR3 reads CATSRTTGPANTGELFF. In DNA form, the CDR3 reads TGTGCCACCAGCAGAACTACGGGGCCAGCGAACACCGGGGAGCTGTTTTTT. The variable domain in full, completed from reference TRBV15 and TRBJ2-2, reads DAMVIQNPRYQVTQFGKPVTLSCSQTLNHNVMYWYQQKSSQAPKLLFHYYDKDFNNEADTPDNFQSRRPNTSFCFLDIRSPGLGDTAMYLCATSRTTGPANTGELFFGEGSRLTVL.

The V gene is TRBV30, the J gene TRBJ2-1; no clear D gene. There are 13 residues in the CDR3. Trimming took 0 bases from V and 10 from J, leaving 13 bases between them. Germline-derived CDR1 and CDR2 are GTSNPN and SVGIG (reference sequence). Here the CDR3 reads CAWSVRHLGEQFF. CDR3 DNA sequence: TGTGCCTGGAGTGTACGCCACTTAGGCGAGCAGTTCTTC. The whole variable domain, remainder taken from reference TRBV30 and TRBJ2-1, is SQTIHQWPATLVQPVGSPLSLECTVEGTSNPNLYWYRQAAGRGLQLLFYSVGIGQISSEVPQNLSASRPQDRQFILSSKKLLLSDSGFYLCAWSVRHLGEQFFGPGTRLTVL.

In nucleotides, the CDR3 is TGCGCCAGCAGCTTGACTAGCGGGAGTAGTGAGCAGTTCTTC. Protein sequence: CASSLTSGSSEQFF. V usage is TRBV5-1 and J usage is TRBJ2-1; TRBD2 agrees at 11 bases. V lost 1 base and J lost 9; bases outside the gene matches: 3. Germline V gene sequence: CDR1 SGHRS, CDR2 YFSETQ. This CDR3 has 14 amino acids.

This chain links TRBV7-2 with TRBJ2-7; D uncertain. CDR1 SGHTA and CDR2 FQGNSA come from the germline V gene. V was shortened by 5 bases and J by 2 bases, with 10 bases between the two germline ends. CDR3 length: 13 amino acids. The CDR3 here is CASSAQIPYEQYF. The CDR3 DNA sequence: TGTGCCAGCAGCGCACAGATCCCCTACGAGCAGTACTTC.

V usage is TRBV28 and J usage is TRBJ1-5; unclear D gene. The CDR3 totals 15 residues. Germline lookup yields CDR1 MDHEN and CDR2 SYDVKM. Trimming took off 1 base at V and 1 base at J, with 8 bases between the two ends. The CDR3 DNA sequence: TGTGCCAGCAGTTTATTAACGACAAGCAATCAGCCCCAGCATTTT. Encoded protein: CASSLLTTSNQPQHF.